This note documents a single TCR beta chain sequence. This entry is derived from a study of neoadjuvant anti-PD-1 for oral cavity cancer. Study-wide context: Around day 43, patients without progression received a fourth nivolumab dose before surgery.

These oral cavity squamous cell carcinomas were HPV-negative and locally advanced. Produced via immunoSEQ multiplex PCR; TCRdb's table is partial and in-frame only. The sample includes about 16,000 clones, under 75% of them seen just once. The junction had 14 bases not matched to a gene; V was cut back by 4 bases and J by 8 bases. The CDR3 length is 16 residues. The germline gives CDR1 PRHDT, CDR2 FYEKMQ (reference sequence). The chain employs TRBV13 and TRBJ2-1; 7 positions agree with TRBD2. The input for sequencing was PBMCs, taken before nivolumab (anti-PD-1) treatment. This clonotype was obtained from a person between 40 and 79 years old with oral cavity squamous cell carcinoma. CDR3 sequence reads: CASSSGVTGEGHEQFF. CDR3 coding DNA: TGTGCCAGCAGCTCGGGAGTCACGGGGGAGGGTCATGAGCAGTTCTTC.